The next 4 T cell receptor beta chains were all read from a single sample in a study of molecular identifiers for immune sequencing clone quantification. MiXCR, run by TCRdb on the PCR reads, gives a single entry per CDR3 protein. The table has roughly 300,000 distinct CDR3 sequences, roughly 24% seen once. Input material: naive CD8+ T cells from blood, with Jurkat cell RNA spiked in. Subset noted: FACS-sorted CD8+CD4-CCR7+CD45RA+ naive T cells. These TCRs come from a human donor in good health. Some libraries in this study had Jurkat cell RNA spiked in.

The CDR3 coding sequence is TGTGCCAGCCAACTCCAAGAGACCCAGTACTTC. It encodes CASQLQETQYF. The J gene is TRBJ2-5, the V gene TRBV13; D gene ambiguous. The germline CDR1 and CDR2 sequences are PRHDT and FYEKMQ (reference sequence). This CDR3 comprises 11 residues. Trimming removed 8 bases at V and 1 base at J, with 5 bases between.

This clonotype has at least ten counts. CDR3 in DNA: TGTGCCAGCAGCAACACATTATCTAGCACAGATACGCAGTATTTT. As protein: CASSNTLSSTDTQYF. The chain couples TRBV16 to TRBJ2-3; D is unresolved. The V end was cut by 5 bases, the J end by 0 bases, with 12 bases between. Looked up from germline, CDR1 is KGHSY and CDR2 is FQNENV. This CDR3 has 15 amino acids.

There are many counts of this clonotype. The chain is built from TRBV12-5 and TRBJ2-1, with no clear D. Looked up from germline, CDR1 is LGHNT and CDR2 is FRNRAP. V shed 2 bases and J shed 7 bases, with 6 bases lying between them. The CDR3 runs 12 residues. The CDR3 region has the DNA TGTGCTAGTGGTTTGTTGGGTAATGAGCAGTTCTTC. The encoded protein is CASGLLGNEQFF.

This clonotype was seen at least ten times. This chain joins TRBV29-1 and TRBJ2-3, with D possibly TRBD1 on 6 matching bases. Trimming left V 7 bases short and J 0 bases short, with 11 bases between. CDR1 SQVTM and CDR2 ANQGSEA come from the germline V gene. The CDR3 is 13 amino acids. CDR3 DNA: TGCAGCGCCGACAGGCCTAGCACAGATACGCAGTATTTT. Its translation is CSADRPSTDTQYF.